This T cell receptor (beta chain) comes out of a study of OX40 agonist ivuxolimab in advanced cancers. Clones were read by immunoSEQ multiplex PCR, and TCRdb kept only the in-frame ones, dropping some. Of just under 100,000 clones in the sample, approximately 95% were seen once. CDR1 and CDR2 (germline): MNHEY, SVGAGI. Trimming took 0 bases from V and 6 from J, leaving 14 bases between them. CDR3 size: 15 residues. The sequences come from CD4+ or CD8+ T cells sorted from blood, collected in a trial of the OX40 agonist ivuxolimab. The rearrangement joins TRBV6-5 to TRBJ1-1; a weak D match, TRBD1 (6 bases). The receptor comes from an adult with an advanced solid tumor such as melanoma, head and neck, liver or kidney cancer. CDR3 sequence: CASSYSKVRGAEAFF. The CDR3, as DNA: TGTGCCAGCAGTTACTCGAAGGTTAGGGGGGCTGAAGCTTTCTTT.